This T cell receptor (beta chain) was identified during a study of shared clonotypes between healthy human individuals. Trimming took 5 bases from V and 6 from J, leaving 11 bases between them. The CDR3 consists of 13 residues. Germline CDR1 reads PRHDT; CDR2 reads FYEKMQ (reference sequence). Some clones are missing from TCRdb's copy, which holds only in-frame ones; the method was immunoSEQ multiplex PCR. Of hundreds of thousands of clones listed, 77% are singletons. The sequenced sample was PBMCs. This clonotype was obtained from a woman aged 40 to 49 in good health. Some clones in this sample may be carry-over from other donors' samples. The chain combines TRBV13 with TRBJ2-1; D unclear. The CDR3 nucleotides are TGTGCCAGCAGCCCCAGACCCTCCAATGAGCAGTTCTTC. Its protein product is CASSPRPSNEQFF.